These 26 T cell receptor beta chains originate from one sample sequenced in a study of early T cells in non-severe SARS-CoV-2 infection. One entry per CDR3 protein, called by TCRdb with MiXCR from the 5' RACE reads. The sample has about 48,000 distinct CDR3 sequences, approximately 13% seen once. What was sequenced was whole blood. These TCRs come from an adult who was a healthcare worker with PCR-confirmed SARS-CoV-2 infection or an uninfected control (not recorded which).

The rearrangement links TRBV29-1 to TRBJ2-5; D is possibly TRBD1 or TRBD2 (5 bases each). V lost 1 base, J lost 5 bases, and 14 bases lay in between. Germline CDR1 and CDR2: SQVTM and ANQGSEA. CDR3 length: 14 amino acids. The CDR3 is CSVEGTRGGETQYF. The DNA of the CDR3 is TGCAGCGTTGAAGGGACAAGAGGCGGGGAGACCCAGTACTTC.

The table lists this clonotype with a few counts. CDR3 protein: CASVSSYEQYF. DNA for the CDR3: TGTGCCAGCGTCTCATCCTACGAGCAGTACTTC. The chain has TRBV28 and TRBJ2-7; unclear D gene. CDR1 and CDR2 from the germline V gene are MDHEN and SYDVKM. The CDR3 consists of 11 residues. Between the trimmed V and J ends, which lost 8 bases and 1 base, there was a span of 6 bases.

Only a few counts were recorded for this clonotype. This chain joins TRBV10-2 and TRBJ1-5; D remains ambiguous. V was pared by 1 base and J by 1 base, with 8 bases between. The germline V gene has CDR1 WSHSY and CDR2 SAAADI. The CDR3 is made up of 15 amino acids. The CDR3 bases are TGCGCCAGCAGTGAGTGGGCCTCCAGCAATCAGCCCCAGCATTTT. Translated, it gives CASSEWASSNQPQHF.

V is TRBV5-1 and J is TRBJ2-2; TRBD1 matches at 7 bases. The germline gives CDR1 SGHRS, CDR2 YFSETQ. J lost 5 bases, V lost 4 bases, and 11 bases had no gene match. The CDR3 extends over 16 amino acids. The CDR3 spells CASSRNRGWETGELFF. The CDR3 DNA sequence: TGCGCCAGCAGCCGAAACAGGGGATGGGAAACCGGGGAGCTGTTTTTT.

This clonotype was detected many times. V is TRBV2 and J is TRBJ2-7; 7 nucleotides align to TRBD1. CDR3 length: 14 amino acids. Germline CDR1 and CDR2: SNHLY and FYNNEI. The J segment lost 1 base and the V segment lost 6 bases, leaving 6 bases of the junction unmatched. CDR3 DNA sequence: TGTGCCAGCAGCCAAGACAGGGAGTCCTACGAGCAGTACTTC. Amino acids: CASSQDRESYEQYF.

This rearrangement joins TRBV7-2 to TRBJ1-6; D not resolved. Germline V gene sequence: CDR1 SGHTA, CDR2 FQGNSA. The CDR3 contains 18 residues. The V and J ends lost 1 base and 0 bases respectively, with 13 bases between them. In DNA, the CDR3 is TGTGCCAGCAGCTTAGATGGAACGGCGAGCTCCTATAATTCACCCCTCCACTTT. Residues: CASSLDGTASSYNSPLHF.

This clonotype was recorded many times. The chain links TRBV29-1 to TRBJ1-1, with no clear D. The ends were cut back, 7 bases at V and 5 bases at J, with 14 bases in the middle. The CDR3 runs 12 residues. Germline assignment: CDR1 SQVTM and CDR2 ANQGSEA. CDR3 coding DNA: TGCAGCGGGGTCCTAGGCAAGACTGAAGCTTTCTTT. Its translation: CSGVLGKTEAFF. The full variable domain, in which reference TRBV29-1 and TRBJ1-1 provide the parts outside the CDR3, is SAVISQKPSRDICQRGTSLTIQCQVDSQVTMMFWYRQQPGQSLTLIATANQGSEATYESGFVIDKFPISRPNLTFSTLTVSNMSPEDSSIYLCSGVLGKTEAFFGQGTRLTVV.

In this sample, this clonotype turned up many times. This chain connects TRBV6-4 to TRBJ2-3, with 8 bases identical to TRBD2. The CDR3 consists of 15 residues. Looked up from germline, CDR1 is MRHNA and CDR2 is SNTAGT. After removal of 4 bases from V and 4 bases from J, the junction contained 7 bases not matched to a gene. CDR3 sequence reads: CASSAGGVESDTQYF. The CDR3 nucleotides read TGTGCCAGCAGTGCCGGGGGGGTTGAGTCAGATACGCAGTATTTT.

The chain uses TRBV7-2 and TRBJ1-1; 7 bases are shared with TRBD1. CDR3 length equals 14 residues. V dropped 5 bases and J dropped 2; count of bases not matched to a gene: 5. Germline V gene lookup returns CDR1 SGHTA and CDR2 FQGNSA. CDR3 nucleotide sequence: TGTGCCAGCAGCCCGCCAGGGGGTAACACTGAAGCTTTCTTT. It translates to CASSPPGGNTEAFF.

This clonotype came up many times. This chain connects TRBV6-5 to TRBJ2-4, with D tentatively TRBD2 (6 bases). The germline gives CDR1 MNHEY, CDR2 SVGAGI. The CDR3 runs to 15 residues. Between the trimmed V and J ends, which lost 0 bases and 9 bases, there was a span of 15 bases. The CDR3 DNA sequence: TGTGCCAGCAGTTACTCGCGGAGGGAAAGGTTCATTCAGTACTTC. This gives the protein CASSYSRRERFIQYF.

This clonotype was observed at least ten times. The chain has TRBV3-1 and TRBJ1-2, with D tentatively TRBD1 (5 bases). Germline V gene sequence: CDR1 LGHDT, CDR2 YNNKEL (reference sequence). CDR3 length: 14 amino acids. Deletions cut 4 bases from V and 3 bases from J, with 12 bases between. The CDR3 reads CASSRAGVYYGYTF. CDR3 bases: TGTGCCAGCAGCCGAGCGGGGGTTTACTATGGCTACACCTTC.

This clonotype was seen only a few times. CDR3 amino acids: CASSVAGESYNEQFF. CDR3 bases: TGTGCCAGCAGCGTAGCGGGAGAGTCCTACAATGAGCAGTTCTTC. The rearrangement links TRBV9 to TRBJ2-1; TRBD2 is a possible D gene (6 bases). This CDR3 contains 15 residues. The V end was cut by 0 bases, the J end by 1 base, with 8 bases between. Germline-derived CDR1 and CDR2 are SGDLS and YYNGEE.

The table lists this clonotype with a few counts. At one end, the junction sequence differs from germline, possibly due to a read error. This chain joins TRBV20-1 and TRBJ2-1; 14 bases align to TRBD2. CDR1 is DFQATT, CDR2 SNEGSKA, per germline (reference sequence). The CDR3 has 18 residues. The CDR3 protein is CSVRRLAGGKNSYNEQFF. In DNA, the CDR3 is TGCAGTGTTAGAAGACTAGCGGGGGGGAAAAATTCCTACAATGAGCAGTTCTTC.

This clonotype was counted many times. The rearrangement joins TRBV7-2 to TRBJ2-7, with D uncertain. The CDR3 has 11 residues. CDR1 and CDR2 (germline): SGHTA, FQGNSA. The V gene lost 5 bases and the J gene lost 3 bases, with 5 bases spanning the gap. CDR3: CASSPNYEQYF. The CDR3 region has the DNA TGTGCCAGCAGCCCGAACTACGAGCAGTACTTC.

Concerning this clonotype itself: The junction departs from the called germline gene at one end, perhaps through a read error. J is TRBJ2-7 and V is TRBV5-1; tentative D call: TRBD1 (5 bases). The CDR3 extends over 16 amino acids. The germline gives CDR1 SGHRS, CDR2 YFSETQ. The CDR3 region has the DNA TGCGCCAGCAGCTTGGTCACAGGACGTTTCTCCTACGAGCATTACTTC. Translated, it gives CASSLVTGRFSYEHYF.

V is TRBV28 and J is TRBJ2-5; possibly TRBD2 for D (6 bases). CDR3 size: 16 residues. Germline V CDR1 and CDR2: MDHEN, SYDVKM. Trimming stripped 2 bases from V and 5 bases from J, with 18 bases between. CDR3 sequence: CASSLGGGQLKETQYF. The CDR3 bases are TGTGCCAGCAGTTTAGGTGGAGGGCAGCTAAAGGAGACCCAGTACTTC.

This clonotype appeared a few times. The V gene is TRBV20-1, the J gene TRBJ2-7, with TRBD2 matching 10 bases. Germline assignment: CDR1 DFQATT and CDR2 SNEGSKA (reference sequence). V dropped 1 base and J dropped 3; count of bases not matched to a gene: 0. This CDR3 has 13 amino acids. CDR3 loop: CSARGTSGYEQYF. For the CDR3, the DNA is TGCAGTGCTAGAGGGACTAGCGGCTACGAGCAGTACTTC.

This rearrangement joins TRBV20-1 to TRBJ2-5, with D perhaps TRBD1 (5 bases). Trimming removed 8 bases from V and 4 bases from J, with 11 bases in between. The V gene's germline CDR1 is DFQATT and CDR2 SNEGSKA (reference sequence). This CDR3 is built from 11 residues. The CDR3 sequence: CSRRRGETQYF. The CDR3, as DNA: TGCAGTCGAAGAAGGGGAGAGACCCAGTACTTC.

The chain carries TRBV29-1 and TRBJ2-7; a weak D match, TRBD1 (7 bases). This CDR3 is built from 15 residues. Germline CDR1 SQVTM, CDR2 ANQGSEA. Trimming stripped 0 bases from V and 2 bases from J, with 14 bases between. Here the CDR3 DNA reads TGCAGCGTTGAAGATCGGGCAGGGGGGACCTACGAGCAGTACTTC. It is translated as CSVEDRAGGTYEQYF.

The V gene is TRBV11-2, the J gene TRBJ1-1, with 8 bases matching TRBD1. The CDR3 is made up of 14 amino acids. With V trimmed by 5 bases and J by 8 bases, 10 bases remained unmatched. Germline lookup yields CDR1 SGHAT and CDR2 FQNNGV. The CDR3 DNA is TGTGCCAGCAGCCCTCTCAGGGGGCGCGGGGAAGCTTTCTTT. Protein: CASSPLRGRGEAFF.

This clonotype was counted at least ten times. The rearrangement links TRBV11-3 to TRBJ2-7, with a possible D match to TRBD1 (7 bases). Trimming took off 3 bases at V and 3 bases at J, with 12 bases between the two ends. The CDR3 spans 14 residues. CDR1 SGHNT and CDR2 YENEEA come from the germline V gene. This CDR3 is CASSFRGEFYEQYF. CDR3 coding DNA: TGTGCCAGCAGCTTCAGGGGGGAATTCTACGAGCAGTACTTC.

The sample holds many counts of this clonotype. This chain connects TRBV12-3 or TRBV12-4 to TRBJ2-3; D not resolved. The CDR3 extends over 12 amino acids. V was cut by 3 bases and J by 3 bases, with 4 bases left in between. CDR3 loop: CASSLRTDTQYF. The CDR3, as DNA: TGTGCCAGCAGTTTGAGGACAGATACGCAGTATTTT.

Ten or more counts support this clonotype. The genes are TRBV5-1 and TRBJ2-7, with D possibly being TRBD1 or TRBD2 (5 bases each). This CDR3 spans 13 amino acids. Looked up from germline, CDR1 is SGHRS and CDR2 is YFSETQ. The V end lost 3 bases, the J end lost 3 bases, and 10 bases lay between the germline ends. In DNA form, the CDR3 reads TGCGCCAGCAGCTCGGGACGGCACTACGAGCAGTACTTC. Residues: CASSSGRHYEQYF. Full variable domain (remainder filled in from reference TRBV5-1 and TRBJ2-7): KAGVTQTPRYLIKTRGQQVTLSCSPISGHRSVSWYQQTPGQGLQFLFEYFSETQRNKGNFPGRFSGRQFSNSRSEMNVSTLELGDSALYLCASSSGRHYEQYFGPGTRLTVT.

This clonotype was counted many times. The chain uses TRBV6-2 or TRBV6-3 and TRBJ1-2, with 10 bases identical to TRBD1. This CDR3 is built from 15 residues. The germline CDR1 and CDR2 sequences are MNHEY and SVGEGT. V gave up 5 bases and J gave up 3 bases; unmatched junction bases: 6. The CDR3 nucleotides read TGTGCCAGCAGTGCCACCGGACAGGGGGACTATGGCTACACCTTC. Translated, it gives CASSATGQGDYGYTF.

The sample holds many counts of this clonotype. V is TRBV5-1 and J is TRBJ2-7; a weak D match, TRBD1 (6 bases). Per the germline V gene, CDR1 is SGHRS and CDR2 is YFSETQ. Trimming removed 4 bases at V and 6 bases at J, with 23 bases between. The CDR3 totals 16 residues. The CDR3 here is CASSPRGQGLWGEQYF. Written as DNA, the CDR3 is TGCGCCAGCAGCCCAAGGGGCCAGGGGCTGTGGGGCGAGCAGTACTTC.

Of note for this clonotype: Given a much more abundant clone one base away, this may be a read error. The chain combines TRBV27 with TRBJ1-6; D not resolved. The CDR3 loop spans 14 amino acids. The germline V gene encodes CDR1 MNHEY and CDR2 SMNVEV (reference sequence). V lost 1 base and J 6 bases, leaving 7 bases between the germline ends. CDR3 residues: CASSLLVGNSPLHF. CDR3 sequence (DNA): TGTGCCAGCAGTTTATTGGTTGGTAATTCACCCCTCCACTTT.